These 24 T cell receptor beta chains were sequenced from one sample in a study of blood T cell repertoires in COVID-19. Assay used: immunoSEQ multiplex PCR; TCRdb lists only in-frame clones, some missing. The table has hundreds of thousands of clones, about nine tenths seen once. Sequencing was carried out using PBMCs or T cells enriched from blood (not recorded which). All receptors come from a middle-aged woman who had recovered from COVID-19.

This chain links TRBV29-1 with TRBJ1-3, with D possibly being TRBD1 (5 bases). Trimming pared 0 bases from V and 4 bases from J, leaving 13 bases between. Germline V gene data show CDR1 as SQVTM and CDR2 as ANQGSEA. The CDR3 contains 15 residues. The CDR3: CSVEDARASGNTIYF. The CDR3 DNA reads as TGCAGCGTTGAAGATGCCAGGGCATCCGGAAACACCATATATTTT.

This clone showed up just once. This sequence joins TRBV11-2 and TRBJ2-3; D is perhaps TRBD2 (5 bases). V was clipped by 0 bases and J by 3 bases, with 10 bases between them. Germline V CDR1 and CDR2: SGHAT, FQNNGV. The CDR3 is 15 amino acids. CDR3 bases: TGTGCCAGCAGCTTAGATCCGGGCGGGACAGATACGCAGTATTTT. Translation gives CASSLDPGGTDTQYF. Full variable domain (outside the CDR3, taken from reference TRBV11-2 and TRBJ2-3): EAGVAQSPRYKIIEKRQSVAFWCNPISGHATLYWYQQILGQGPKLLIQFQNNGVVDDSQLPKDRFSAERLKGVDSTLKIQPAKLEDSAVYLCASSLDPGGTDTQYFGPGTRLTVL.

This clone was counted once. The rearrangement uses TRBV2 and TRBJ2-7, with a weak D call TRBD2 (6 bases). Trimming took off 6 bases at V and 1 base at J, with 13 bases between the two ends. The germline V gene encodes CDR1 SNHLY and CDR2 FYNNEI. The CDR3 covers 14 residues. DNA of the CDR3: TGTGCCAGCAGCTCTCACGGGACTTCCTACGAGCAGTACTTC. This encodes CASSSHGTSYEQYF.

A note on this clone: The identical CDR3 is also encoded by other nucleotide sequences in the sample. The rearrangement links TRBV6-5 to TRBJ1-5; D not certain. V gave up 0 bases and J gave up 0 bases, with 6 bases separating them. Germline V gene sequence: CDR1 MNHEY, CDR2 SVGAGI. The CDR3 runs 15 residues. The CDR3 loop reads CASSYSRYSNQPQHF. The CDR3 nucleotides read TGTGCCAGCAGTTACTCTCGTTATAGCAATCAGCCCCAGCATTTT.

This clone occurred once. This chain joins TRBV11-3 and TRBJ2-2, with D perhaps matching TRBD2 (5 bases). Trimming left V 5 bases short and J 6 bases short, with 16 bases between. This CDR3 is built from 15 residues. CDR1 and CDR2 (germline): SGHNT, YENEEA. Here the CDR3 reads CASSPPGTGSGELFF. CDR3 DNA sequence: TGTGCCAGCAGCCCGCCCGGCACGGGGTCCGGGGAGCTGTTTTTT.

The rearrangement joins TRBV30 to TRBJ1-5, with TRBD1 as a possible D gene (5 bases). The V gene's germline CDR1 is GTSNPN and CDR2 SVGIG (reference sequence). Trimming took off 5 bases at V and 4 bases at J, with 15 bases between the two ends. The CDR3 extends over 14 amino acids. In DNA form, the CDR3 reads TGTGCCTGGGCTAAGGGGCGAGTGAATCAGCCCCAGCATTTT. Translating it yields CAWAKGRVNQPQHF.

This rearrangement joins TRBV5-4 to TRBJ2-3; 9 bases are a match to TRBD2. The ends lost 5 bases at V and 4 bases at J; junction bases unmatched: 11. The CDR3 contains 16 residues. Germline CDR1 SGHNT, CDR2 YYREEE (reference sequence). The CDR3 sequence is CASSGFAGGQADTQYF. The CDR3 DNA is TGTGCCAGCAGTGGGTTCGCGGGGGGGCAGGCAGATACGCAGTATTTT.

The chain employs TRBV28 and TRBJ2-5; 7 bases match TRBD1. Germline loops: CDR1 MDHEN, CDR2 SYDVKM. V lost 2 bases, J lost 3 bases, and 6 bases stayed unmatched. The CDR3 runs to 15 residues. CDR3 nucleotide sequence: TGTGCCAGCAGTTTACTTCAGGGGGTTGAAGAGACCCAGTACTTC. It specifies CASSLLQGVEETQYF. Full variable domain (outside the CDR3, taken from reference TRBV28 and TRBJ2-5): DVKVTQSSRYLVKRTGEKVFLECVQDMDHENMFWYRQDPGLGLRLIYFSYDVKMKEKGDIPEGYSVSREKKERFSLILESASTNQTSMYLCASSLLQGVEETQYFGPGTRLLVL.

This chain uses TRBV7-3 with TRBJ2-1, with TRBD2 identical over 10 bases. The CDR3 totals 18 residues. Germline values: CDR1 SGHTA, CDR2 FQGTGA. The V and J ends lost 2 bases and 2 bases, in that order; junction bases with no gene match: 9. CDR3 in DNA: TGTGCCAGCAGCTTAGTGGGGCCTAGCGGGGGCCCCTACAATGAGCAGTTCTTC. Its protein is CASSLVGPSGGPYNEQFF.

CDR3 region: CATQRGTEAFF. The CDR3 coding sequence is TGTGCCACCCAACGGGGAACTGAAGCTTTCTTT. V is TRBV24-1 and J is TRBJ1-1; D gene unclear. Germline values: CDR1 KGHDR, CDR2 SFDVKD. The CDR3 totals 11 residues. Trimming pared 9 bases from V and 5 bases from J, leaving 9 bases between.

The V call is TRBV6-1, the J call TRBJ1-5; TRBD1 might be the D (5 bases). The CDR3 spans 16 residues. V was shortened by 3 bases and J by 2 bases, with 14 bases between the two germline ends. Germline V gene sequence: CDR1 MNHNS, CDR2 SASEGT. CDR3 coding DNA: TGTGCCAGCAGTGATTATCGGGGGGGTCGCAATCAGCCCCAGCATTTT. It specifies CASSDYRGGRNQPQHF.

The chain carries TRBV4-2 and TRBJ2-7, with 8 positions matching TRBD1. This CDR3 has 15 residues. Germline V lookup: CDR1 LGHNA, CDR2 YNFKEQ. Trimming removed 6 bases from V and 5 bases from J; junction bases left unmatched: 12. The CDR3: CASRREDREWDEQYF. DNA for the CDR3: TGTGCCAGCAGACGAGAGGACAGGGAGTGGGACGAGCAGTACTTC.

This chain joins TRBV30 and TRBJ2-3; D might be TRBD1 (5 bases). The germline CDR1 and CDR2 sequences are GTSNPN and SVGIG (reference sequence). The CDR3 sequence is 14 residues long. Trimming stripped 2 bases from V and 4 bases from J, with 13 bases between. The CDR3 spells CAWSQNGAPDTQYF. As DNA, the CDR3 is TGTGCCTGGAGTCAAAATGGGGCTCCAGATACGCAGTATTTT.

The J gene is TRBJ1-4, the V gene TRBV12-3 or TRBV12-4; D gene unclear. The CDR3 consists of 12 residues. V was shortened by 6 bases and J by 7 bases, with 9 bases between the two germline ends. The CDR3, as DNA: TGTGCCAGCAGGGAGTCTGGTGAAAAACTGTTTTTT. It translates to CASRESGEKLFF.

This clone was seen just once. The rearrangement links TRBV5-1 to TRBJ1-6; unclear D gene. The CDR3 totals 15 residues. CDR1 and CDR2 (germline): SGHRS, YFSETQ. V was shortened by 4 bases and J by 4 bases, with 12 bases between the two germline ends. Here the CDR3 reads CASSPTPMYNSPLHF. CDR3 bases: TGCGCCAGCAGCCCGACACCAATGTATAATTCACCCCTCCACTTT.

The CDR3 sequence is CSGGGGNTEAFF. The CDR3 bases are TGCAGCGGAGGGGGCGGGAACACTGAAGCTTTCTTT. The V call is TRBV29-1, the J call TRBJ1-1; 7 nucleotides match TRBD1. The length of the CDR3 is 12 residues. Per the germline V gene, CDR1 is SQVTM and CDR2 is ANQGSEA. Trimming at V came to 7 bases and at J to 1 base, leaving 3 bases not matched to a gene.

The rearrangement links TRBV9 to TRBJ1-1, with D tentatively TRBD1 (6 bases). Per germline, CDR1 SGDLS and CDR2 YYNGEE. V dropped 6 bases and J dropped 3 bases, with 18 bases sitting between them. This CDR3 contains 15 residues. The DNA of the CDR3 is TGTGCCAGCACCCTGACAGGCCGGGGGGACACTGAAGCTTTCTTT. Translated: CASTLTGRGDTEAFF.

The V call is TRBV27, the J call TRBJ1-2; 11 nucleotides align to TRBD1. CDR3 length: 17 amino acids. V shed 0 bases and J 11 bases; nucleotides not matched to a gene: 14. Germline lookup yields CDR1 MNHEY and CDR2 SMNVEV (reference sequence). DNA of the CDR3: TGTGCCAGCAGTTTATCGGTCCCCCCCCGGGGACAGGGGGTATACACCTTC. Its protein product is CASSLSVPPRGQGVYTF.

The gene calls are TRBV5-4 and TRBJ2-7; 7 nucleotides align to TRBD2. V dropped 2 bases and J dropped 2; count of bases not matched to a gene: 4. The V gene's germline CDR1 is SGHNT and CDR2 YYREEE (reference sequence). The CDR3 loop spans 14 amino acids. The CDR3 sequence: CASSFSSGTYEQYF. The CDR3 nucleotides read TGTGCCAGCAGCTTTTCCAGCGGGACCTACGAGCAGTACTTC.

V and J are TRBV19 and TRBJ1-4, with 9 bases identical to TRBD1. The CDR3 loop spans 15 amino acids. With V trimmed by 3 bases and J by 6 bases, 5 bases remained unmatched. CDR1 and CDR2 (germline): LNHDA, SQIVND (reference sequence). The CDR3 protein is CASSIQGQGYEKLFF. In DNA form, the CDR3 reads TGTGCCAGTAGTATTCAGGGACAGGGTTATGAAAAACTGTTTTTT. Full variable domain (rest looked up from reference TRBV19 and TRBJ1-4): DGGITQSPKYLFRKEGQNVTLSCEQNLNHDAMYWYRQDPGQGLRLIYYSQIVNDFQKGDIAEGYSVSREKKESFPLTVTSAQKNPTAFYLCASSIQGQGYEKLFFGSGTQLSVL.

This clone turned up a few times. The chain employs TRBV30 and TRBJ1-5, with unresolved D. Trimming took 2 bases from V and 7 from J, leaving 21 bases between them. The CDR3 covers 16 residues. Per germline, CDR1 GTSNPN and CDR2 SVGIG (reference sequence). CDR3 sequence reads: CAWSPISGGPKQPQHF. CDR3 in DNA: TGTGCCTGGAGTCCCATCAGCGGAGGGCCCAAGCAGCCCCAGCATTTT.

This chain connects TRBV6-2 or TRBV6-3 to TRBJ2-1, with TRBD1 matching 8 bases. The CDR3 consists of 15 residues. CDR1 MNHEY and CDR2 SVGEGT come from the germline V gene. The V gene end was trimmed by 4 bases and the J gene end by 2 bases; junction bases not matched to a gene: 4. CDR3 in amino acids: CASSWTGPTYNEQFF. CDR3 coding DNA: TGTGCCAGCAGTTGGACAGGGCCCACCTACAATGAGCAGTTCTTC.

The chain employs TRBV2 and TRBJ2-2; no clear D. The CDR3 runs to 15 residues. The germline CDR1 and CDR2 sequences are SNHLY and FYNNEI. V lost 2 bases to trimming and J lost 4 bases, with 11 bases between them. The CDR3 loop reads CASSEWSLGTGELFF. CDR3 sequence (DNA): TGTGCCAGCAGTGAATGGAGTTTGGGCACCGGGGAGCTGTTTTTT.

This clone was recorded a few times. The chain combines TRBV27 with TRBJ1-6; D call uncertain. Germline values: CDR1 MNHEY, CDR2 SMNVEV (reference sequence). The CDR3 totals 16 residues. Trimming took off 5 bases at V and 0 bases at J, with 11 bases between the two ends. The CDR3 bases are TGTGCCAGCAGTCCCCGGGATAGCTCCTATAATTCACCCCTCCACTTT. Encoded protein: CASSPRDSSYNSPLHF.